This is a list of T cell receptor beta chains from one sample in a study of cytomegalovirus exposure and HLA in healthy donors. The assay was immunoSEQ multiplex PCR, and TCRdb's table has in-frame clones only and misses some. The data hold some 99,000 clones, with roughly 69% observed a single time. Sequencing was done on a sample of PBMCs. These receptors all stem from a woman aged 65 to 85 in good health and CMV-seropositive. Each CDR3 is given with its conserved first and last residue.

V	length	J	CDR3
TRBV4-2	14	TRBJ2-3	CASSHDRGSDTQYF
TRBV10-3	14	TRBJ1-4	CAISTGATNEKLFF
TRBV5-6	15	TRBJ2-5	CASSPYGVTQETQYF
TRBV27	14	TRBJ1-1	CASSLFSGNSEAFF
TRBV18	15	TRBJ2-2	CASEVRDSVTGELFF
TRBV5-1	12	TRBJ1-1	CASQGGGTEAFF
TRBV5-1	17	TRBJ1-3	CASSLAGLDGGGNTIYF
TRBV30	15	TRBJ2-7	CAWSIKTGNFYEQYF
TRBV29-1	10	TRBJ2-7	CSAGHSEQYF
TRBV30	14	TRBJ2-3	CAWSPLFESDTQYF
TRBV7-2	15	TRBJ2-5	CASSIAGGNLETQYF
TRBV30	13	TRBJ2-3	CAWSKQRGGPQYF
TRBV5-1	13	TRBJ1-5	CASSLTVNQPQHF
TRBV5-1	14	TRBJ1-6	CASSLAGFNSPLHF
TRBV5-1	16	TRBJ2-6	CASSLGGQGSANVLTF
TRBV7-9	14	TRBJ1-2	CASSEGEANYGYTF
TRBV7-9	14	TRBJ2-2	CASSLGGNTGELFF
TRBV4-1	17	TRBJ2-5	CASSQDRPAPTGETQYF